This paragraph reports one T cell receptor (beta chain). This CDR3 region has 17 residues. J lost 5 bases, V lost 4 bases, and 14 bases had no gene match. In germline, CDR1 is SGHDN, CDR2 FVKESK. The sample comes from a study of blood T cell repertoires in COVID-19. Study-level information: Donors in the United States, Italy and Spain gave samples during acute or convalescent COVID-19.

Study processing details: Amplification of reference gene primers provided the estimated nucleated cell counts. Method: immunoSEQ multiplex PCR; TCRdb's copy keeps in-frame clones and lacks some. V, J and clone size derive from that table, while D and trimming were established from the DNA sequence. The sample yields fewer than 200,000 clones, 88% seen once. Assignment of participants to cohorts was predicated upon participant-reported clinical history. Two negative PCRs, clearance, or symptom resolution characterized the recovered Cohort 3 donors. J is TRBJ1-2 and V is TRBV14, with TRBD1 matching 9 bases. The material sequenced was PBMCs or T cells enriched from blood (not recorded which). This sequence was found in a woman between 18 and 29 years old who had recovered from COVID-19. The DNA of the CDR3 is TGTGCCAGCAGCCCCCCTGGGGCGGACAGGGGCCTATATGGCTACACCTTC. Its translation is CASSPPGADRGLYGYTF.